The 31 T cell receptor beta chains below were found in one sample sequenced in a study of a mutant IDH1 vaccine in newly diagnosed glioma. Their antigens remain unidentified. Some clones are missing from TCRdb's copy, which holds only in-frame ones; the method was immunoSEQ multiplex PCR. The sample consists of 60,000 to 65,000 clones, about 85% of them appearing once. Time point denoted: week 35, safety follow-up. Every single dose of the vaccine, 300 ug of mutant IDH1 20-mer peptide, came with topical imiquimod. The sample here was PBMCs, taken from a glioma patient whose treatment included an IDH1 peptide vaccine. The receptors derive from a man under 40 with glioma.

The J gene is TRBJ2-5, the V gene TRBV5-1; tentatively, D is TRBD2 (5 bases). The DNA end is more similar to TRBJ2-7, so the J call may be wrong. Germline CDR1 is SGHRS and CDR2 is YFSETQ. The CDR3 is 15 residues long. CDR3 region: CASSLGLLYSYEQYF. CDR3 sequence (DNA): TGCGCCAGCAGCTTAGGACTCCTCTACTCCTACGAGCAGTACTTC.

The rearrangement joins TRBV7-9 to TRBJ2-3; D is undetermined. The CDR3 totals 19 residues. Germline V lookup: CDR1 SEHNR, CDR2 FQNEAQ (reference sequence). Trimming pared 5 bases from V and 0 bases from J, leaving 24 bases between. In DNA form, the CDR3 reads TGTGCCAGCAGCCCTCTGGGCCTGGTCCCCCGCACTAGCACAGATACGCAGTATTTT. This encodes CASSPLGLVPRTSTDTQYF. The full variable domain, rest sourced from reference TRBV7-9 and TRBJ2-3, is DTGVSQNPRHKITKRGQNVTFRCDPISEHNRLYWYRQTLGQGPEFLTYFQNEAQLEKSRLLSDRFSAERPKGSFSTLEIQRTEQGDSAMYLCASSPLGLVPRTSTDTQYFGPGTRLTVL.

The chain combines TRBV9 with TRBJ2-2, with a weak D call TRBD2 (6 bases). This CDR3 spans 15 amino acids. V lost 0 bases and J 4 bases, leaving 10 bases between the germline ends. Germline V lookup: CDR1 SGDLS, CDR2 YYNGEE. The CDR3 bases are TGTGCCAGCAGCGTAGGGGGGACTCCCACCGGGGAGCTGTTTTTT. The encoded protein is CASSVGGTPTGELFF.

This clone was detected only a few times. CDR3 bases: TGCAGCGTGCGACAGGGGCTGGGTGAAAAACTGTTTTTT. Encoded protein: CSVRQGLGEKLFF. V is TRBV29-1 and J is TRBJ1-4; 8 bases map to TRBD1. Per the germline V gene, CDR1 is SQVTM and CDR2 is ANQGSEA. This CDR3 is built from 13 residues. With 6 bases clipped from V and 7 bases from J, the junction kept 7 bases outside the gene matches.

The gene calls are TRBV5-4 and TRBJ2-3, with D uncertain. Germline lookup yields CDR1 SGHNT and CDR2 YYREEE (reference sequence). CDR3 size: 13 residues. Trimming removed 4 bases at V and 6 bases at J, with 12 bases between. The CDR3 protein is CASSARAVDTQYF. The CDR3, as DNA: TGTGCCAGCAGCGCTCGGGCCGTCGATACGCAGTATTTT.

The V call is TRBV12-5, the J call TRBJ1-5; no definite D call. V shed 1 base and J shed 1 base, with 11 bases lying between them. This CDR3 spans 16 amino acids. Germline values: CDR1 LGHNT, CDR2 FRNRAP. The CDR3 region is CASGLDQVGSNQPQHF. Written as DNA, the CDR3 is TGTGCTAGTGGTTTGGACCAGGTCGGGAGCAATCAGCCCCAGCATTTT.

The count of this clone is one. This chain links TRBV7-9 with TRBJ2-5; no definite D call. TRBJ2-7 explains the end of the DNA better; the J call may be wrong. The CDR3 consists of 11 residues. From germline, CDR1 is SEHNR and CDR2 FQNEAQ (reference sequence). The CDR3 DNA sequence: TGTGCCAGCAGCTTAGTCTACGAGCAGTACTTC. Encoded protein: CASSLVYEQYF.

The chain is built from TRBV27 and TRBJ1-5; no reliable D call. V was cut by 5 bases and J by 0 bases, with 11 bases left in between. Per the germline V gene, CDR1 is MNHEY and CDR2 is SMNVEV (reference sequence). The CDR3 covers 15 residues. CDR3: CASSPQSVSNQPQHF. CDR3 nucleotide sequence: TGTGCCAGCAGTCCCCAGTCCGTTAGCAATCAGCCCCAGCATTTT.

The rearrangement uses TRBV7-9 and TRBJ1-4; 7 bases are shared with TRBD1. Unmatched junction bases numbered 9, after V lost 3 bases and J lost 5 bases. Germline lookup yields CDR1 SEHNR and CDR2 FQNEAQ (reference sequence). The CDR3 runs to 16 residues. CDR3 bases: TGTGCCAGCAGCTTCCCGGGGGGGACAGCAAATGAAAAACTGTTTTTT. Amino acid sequence: CASSFPGGTANEKLFF. Drawing the rest from reference TRBV7-9 and TRBJ1-4, the complete variable domain is DTGVSQNPRHKITKRGQNVTFRCDPISEHNRLYWYRQTLGQGPEFLTYFQNEAQLEKSRLLSDRFSAERPKGSFSTLEIQRTEQGDSAMYLCASSFPGGTANEKLFFGSGTQLSVL.

The gene calls are TRBV7-9 and TRBJ2-2; 14 bases fit TRBD2. With V trimmed by 5 bases and J by 1 base, 9 bases remained unmatched. Germline V gene data show CDR1 as SEHNR and CDR2 as FQNEAQ (reference sequence). The CDR3 has 19 amino acids. Here the CDR3 reads CASSRRGLAGDLNTGELFF. DNA of the CDR3: TGTGCCAGCAGCCGCAGGGGACTAGCGGGGGACTTGAACACCGGGGAGCTGTTTTTT. The whole variable domain, filled in from reference TRBV7-9 and TRBJ2-2, reads DTGVSQNPRHKITKRGQNVTFRCDPISEHNRLYWYRQTLGQGPEFLTYFQNEAQLEKSRLLSDRFSAERPKGSFSTLEIQRTEQGDSAMYLCASSRRGLAGDLNTGELFFGEGSRLTVL.

This chain uses TRBV7-6 with TRBJ2-7, with a possible D match to TRBD2 (7 bases). Trimming stripped 5 bases from V and 3 bases from J, with 14 bases between. In germline, CDR1 is SGHVS, CDR2 FNYEAQ. CDR3 length equals 14 residues. CDR3 sequence (DNA): TGTGCCAGCAGCCCCCGCGGGGGCCTCTACGAGCAGTACTTC. It is translated as CASSPRGGLYEQYF.

The chain couples TRBV18 to TRBJ1-1; D uncertain. Trimming cost V 3 bases and J 6 bases, with 17 bases left between them. The CDR3 consists of 15 residues. Germline values: CDR1 KGHSH, CDR2 LQKENI. The CDR3 DNA sequence: TGTGCCAGCTCACCCGCCCCCACAGCAACGTCTGAAGCTTTCTTT. It translates to CASSPAPTATSEAFF.

The chain uses TRBV5-5 and TRBJ2-1, with D possibly TRBD1 on 6 matching bases. This CDR3 spans 15 amino acids. V was cut by 4 bases and J by 5 bases, with 16 bases left in between. Germline V CDR1 and CDR2: SGHKS, YYEKEE (reference sequence). CDR3 coding DNA: TGTGCCAGCAGCATCCGCACAGGGTACAACAATGAGCAGTTCTTC. Translated: CASSIRTGYNNEQFF.

The chain couples TRBV27 to TRBJ2-2; TRBD1 matches 10 bases. V was pared by 4 bases and J by 3 bases, with 5 bases of the junction left unmatched. The CDR3 runs to 16 residues. The V gene's germline CDR1 is MNHEY and CDR2 SMNVEV (reference sequence). The CDR3 reads CASSSRDRGYTGELFF. The CDR3 bases are TGTGCCAGCAGTTCCCGGGACAGGGGATACACCGGGGAGCTGTTTTTT.

V gene TRBV19 combines with J gene TRBJ2-1; D possibly uses TRBD1 or TRBD2 (5 bases each). Trimming removed 6 bases from V and 7 bases from J, with 16 bases in between. Looked up from germline, CDR1 is LNHDA and CDR2 is SQIVND (reference sequence). This CDR3 contains 14 residues. The CDR3 DNA reads TGTGCCAGTAGGGGGCTAGCACAGTCGAATGAGCAGTTCTTC. It translates to CASRGLAQSNEQFF.

The genes are TRBV18 and TRBJ2-6; TRBD1 might be the D (6 bases). V was cut by 3 bases and J by 0 bases, with 15 bases left in between. The CDR3 contains 18 residues. Germline V gene data show CDR1 as KGHSH and CDR2 as LQKENI. The DNA for the CDR3 is TGTGCCAGCTCACCGGGTACAGGGCCCCGCTCTGGGGCCAACGTCCTGACTTTC. Its protein product is CASSPGTGPRSGANVLTF.

The genes are TRBV5-1 and TRBJ1-2; D perhaps matches TRBD1 (5 bases). The CDR3 is 13 residues long. Trimming pared 3 bases from V and 4 bases from J, leaving 10 bases between. The V gene's germline CDR1 is SGHRS and CDR2 YFSETQ. The CDR3 sequence is CASSWRDGYGYTF. Here the CDR3 DNA reads TGCGCCAGCAGCTGGAGGGACGGCTATGGCTACACCTTC.

This chain connects TRBV29-1 to TRBJ2-5; the D gene is possibly TRBD1 (6 bases). CDR1 is SQVTM, CDR2 ANQGSEA, per germline. CDR3 length equals 17 residues. Trimming pared 4 bases from V and 4 bases from J, leaving 25 bases between. The CDR3 coding sequence is TGCAGCGTTGTATTTCTGAGGGACACTTCAACGGGAGAGACCCAGTACTTC. It is translated as CSVVFLRDTSTGETQYF.

CDR3 amino acids: CASSTTRPGQGEGYTF. The DNA of the CDR3 is TGCGCCAGCAGCACCACACGTCCGGGACAGGGTGAAGGCTACACCTTC. The chain links TRBV5-1 to TRBJ1-2; 9 bases are a match to TRBD1. Germline V gene sequence: CDR1 SGHRS, CDR2 YFSETQ. This CDR3 is built from 16 residues. J was trimmed by 8 bases and V by 4 bases; bases with no gene match: 15.

The J gene is TRBJ1-1, the V gene TRBV19, with TRBD1 matching 8 bases. The CDR3 extends over 13 amino acids. Germline V gives CDR1 LNHDA, CDR2 SQIVND (reference sequence). The J segment lost 3 bases and the V segment lost 6 bases, leaving 3 bases of the junction unmatched. The CDR3 sequence is CASRLTGDTEAFF. In DNA, the CDR3 is TGTGCCAGTAGATTGACAGGGGACACTGAAGCTTTCTTT.

The chain uses TRBV7-6 and TRBJ2-7; TRBD1 aligns across 7 bases. The length of the CDR3 is 16 residues. V was clipped by 5 bases and J by 0 bases; unmatched bases: 10. CDR1 is SGHVS, CDR2 FNYEAQ, per germline. The chain's CDR3 is CASSPRTGRSSYEQYF. The CDR3 nucleotides are TGTGCCAGCAGCCCGCGGACAGGCCGAAGCTCCTACGAGCAGTACTTC.

The V and J genes are TRBV6-6 and TRBJ2-3, with TRBD2 matching 9 bases. Per germline, CDR1 MNHNY and CDR2 SVGAGI (reference sequence). This CDR3 contains 15 residues. J lost 2 bases, V lost 6 bases, and 6 bases had no gene match. The DNA of the CDR3 is TGTGCCAGCAGCATGGGACTAGCTTACACAGATACGCAGTATTTT. Amino acids: CASSMGLAYTDTQYF.

The gene calls are TRBV5-4 and TRBJ2-4; TRBD1 matches 7 bases. The CDR3 has 14 amino acids. J was trimmed by 1 base and V by 5 bases; bases with no gene match: 3. The V gene's germline CDR1 is SGHNT and CDR2 YYREEE (reference sequence). The DNA of the CDR3 is TGTGCCAGCAGTTACAGGGGTGCCAAAAACATTCAGTACTTC. Its protein is CASSYRGAKNIQYF.

The chain is built from TRBV5-5 and TRBJ1-6; 12 bases map to TRBD1. In germline, CDR1 is SGHKS, CDR2 YYEKEE (reference sequence). Trimming took 3 bases from V and 10 from J; bases not matched to a gene: 5. The CDR3 spans 15 residues. The CDR3 spells CASSSPGTGGSPLHF. The CDR3 DNA sequence: TGTGCCAGCAGCTCCCCCGGGACAGGGGGCTCACCCCTCCACTTT.

The chain couples TRBV7-9 to TRBJ2-2, with D perhaps matching TRBD2 (6 bases). There are 14 residues in the CDR3. Trimming removed 6 bases from V and 4 bases from J, with 12 bases in between. Looked up from germline, CDR1 is SEHNR and CDR2 is FQNEAQ (reference sequence). The CDR3 coding sequence is TGTGCCAGCAGACGGGACTCGATCACCGGGGAGCTGTTTTTT. It codes for CASRRDSITGELFF.

The chain employs TRBV28 and TRBJ2-7, with D possibly matching TRBD2 (6 bases). This CDR3 comprises 16 residues. Germline CDR1 MDHEN, CDR2 SYDVKM. The V end was cut by 3 bases, the J end by 2 bases, with 17 bases between. This chain's CDR3 is CASSLGAGPRPYEQYF. In DNA, the CDR3 is TGTGCCAGCAGTTTGGGTGCGGGGCCTCGGCCCTACGAGCAGTACTTC.

The CDR3: CASSSRLAGETYEQYF. Here the CDR3 DNA reads TGCGCCAGCAGCTCGCGACTAGCGGGGGAGACGTACGAGCAGTACTTC. The rearrangement uses TRBV5-1 and TRBJ2-7, with TRBD2 matching over 12 bases. J was trimmed by 4 bases and V by 3 bases; bases with no gene match: 8. The CDR3 runs 16 residues. Germline V gene sequence: CDR1 SGHRS, CDR2 YFSETQ.

The V call is TRBV10-3, the J call TRBJ2-3; D unresolved. The length of the CDR3 is 14 residues. Looked up from germline, CDR1 is ENHRY and CDR2 is SYGVKD. V lost 2 bases to trimming and J lost 2 bases, with 8 bases between them. The CDR3 here is CAISEVRATDTQYF. CDR3 nucleotide sequence: TGTGCCATCAGTGAGGTCAGAGCCACAGATACGCAGTATTTT.

The V and J genes are TRBV5-1 and TRBJ1-6; D uncertain. The germline V gene encodes CDR1 SGHRS and CDR2 YFSETQ. The CDR3 has 14 amino acids. Trimming took 1 base from V and 7 from J, leaving 9 bases between them. Here the CDR3 reads CASSLSGDNSPLHF. Written as DNA, the CDR3 is TGCGCCAGCAGCTTGTCAGGAGACAATTCACCCCTCCACTTT.

The J gene is TRBJ2-3, the V gene TRBV6-1, with a weak D call TRBD1 (7 bases). The CDR3 extends over 13 amino acids. Trimming left V 4 bases short and J 6 bases short, with 11 bases between. Germline values: CDR1 MNHNS, CDR2 SASEGT. The CDR3 nucleotides read TGTGCCAGCAGTGTGGAGGGGGCGGATACGCAGTATTTT. This sequence encodes CASSVEGADTQYF.

V gene TRBV5-4 combines with J gene TRBJ2-1; D is unclear. V lost 4 bases to trimming and J lost 3 bases, with 14 bases between them. Germline CDR1 SGHNT, CDR2 YYREEE (reference sequence). CDR3 size: 15 residues. This CDR3 reads CASSPDHKNYNEQFF. CDR3 nucleotide sequence: TGTGCCAGCAGCCCCGACCACAAAAACTACAATGAGCAGTTCTTC.